The 3 T cell receptor beta chains presented below share a single source sample, sequenced in a study of blood T cells in healthy people across ages. A sample-barcoded 5' primer and a J-beta primer mix were used in a second PCR of about 7 to 11 cycles. One entry per CDR3 protein, called by TCRdb with MiXCR from the 5' RACE reads. Of around 1,500,000 distinct CDR3 sequences listed, roughly 40% were seen once; the top ten hold less than 8%. The specimen sequenced was blood. The receptors derive from a woman younger than 30 in good health.

With respect to this clonotype: A much larger clone is a single base away; this may be a read error. This chain uses TRBV5-1 with TRBJ2-5; D gene ambiguous. V lost 1 base, J lost 3 bases, and 7 bases lay in between. CDR1 is SGHRS, CDR2 YFSETQ, per germline. The CDR3 has 13 residues. The CDR3 nucleotides are TGCGCCAGCAGCTTGATAGGGAAAGAGACCCAGTACTTC. Encoded protein: CASSLIGKETQYF.

Here the CDR3 DNA reads TGTGCCAGCAGCGGGACAGGGAGAATGTCACCCCTCCACTTT. Translation: CASSGTGRMSPLHF. The V and J genes are TRBV12-3 or TRBV12-4 and TRBJ1-6, with 9 bases aligning to TRBD1. V shed 6 bases and J 10 bases; nucleotides not matched to a gene: 7. This CDR3 region has 14 residues.

The V gene is TRBV6-1, the J gene TRBJ1-5; TRBD1 matches at 7 bases. CDR3 size: 16 residues. V gave up 1 base and J gave up 7 bases; unmatched junction bases: 10. Germline-derived CDR1 and CDR2 are MNHNS and SASEGT. For the CDR3, the DNA is TGTGCCAGCAGTGAAGGGACAGGCAAGGGACAGCAGCCCCAGCATTTT. It specifies CASSEGTGKGQQPQHF.